This TCR beta chain was found in a study of T cell responses to AZD1222 COVID-19 vaccine. Study outcomes and limitations: Among spike-specific TCRs, nearly half reportedly target unmutated variant regions. A rise in Spike-specific TCR breadth and depth followed two AZD1222 doses. The donor cohort was predominantly white British with a female majority, and clonal diversity may have been underestimated.

Pooling was applied to second doses at about 4 or about 12 weeks. Concerning this clone: Its matching antigen is unknown.

The CDR3 runs 14 residues. In germline, CDR1 is MDHEN, CDR2 SYDVKM. V was shortened by 6 bases and J by 5 bases, with 14 bases between the two germline ends. Produced via immunoSEQ multiplex PCR; TCRdb's table is partial and in-frame only. The sample holds 75,000 to 90,000 clones, roughly 90% seen once. V is TRBV28 and J is TRBJ1-5, with TRBD1 as a possible D gene (6 bases). Sequences were derived from peripheral blood, sampled 28 days after the second AZD1222 dose. The receptor's source is an adult who received the AZD1222 COVID-19 vaccine. CDR3: CASSPLEGDQPQHF. The CDR3 DNA reads as TGTGCCAGCAGCCCGCTTGAGGGGGATCAGCCCCAGCATTTT.